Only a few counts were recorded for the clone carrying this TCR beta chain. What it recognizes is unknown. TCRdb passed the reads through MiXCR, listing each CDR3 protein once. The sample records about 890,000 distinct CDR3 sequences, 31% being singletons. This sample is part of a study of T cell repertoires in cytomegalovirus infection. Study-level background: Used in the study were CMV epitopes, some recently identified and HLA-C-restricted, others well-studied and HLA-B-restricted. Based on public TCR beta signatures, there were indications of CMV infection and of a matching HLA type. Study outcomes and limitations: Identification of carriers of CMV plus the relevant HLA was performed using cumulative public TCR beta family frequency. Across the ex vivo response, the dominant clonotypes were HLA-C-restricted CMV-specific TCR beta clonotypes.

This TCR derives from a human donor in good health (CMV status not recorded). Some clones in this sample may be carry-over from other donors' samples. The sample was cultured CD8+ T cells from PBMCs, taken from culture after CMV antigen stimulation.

The CDR3 region has the DNA TGTGCCAGCAGCTTGCCAGGGGCGGCTGAAGCTTTCTTT. Translated: CASSLPGAAEAFF. V gene TRBV11-3 combines with J gene TRBJ1-1; D is possibly TRBD1 (6 bases). The germline V and J ends were trimmed by 3 bases and 6 bases, with 11 bases remaining between them. Germline V lookup: CDR1 SGHNT, CDR2 YENEEA. This CDR3 is built from 13 residues. The complete variable domain, with remaining parts taken from reference TRBV11-3 and TRBJ1-1, reads EAGVVQSPRYKIIEKKQPVAFWCNPISGHNTLYWYLQNLGQGPELLIRYENEEAVDDSQLPKDRFSAERLKGVDSTLKIQPAELGDSAVYLCASSLPGAAEAFFGQGTRLTVV.